Listed here are 21 T cell receptor beta chains from one sample, sequenced in a study of neurological immune-mediated disorders. One entry per CDR3 protein results from TCRdb running MiXCR on the 5' RACE reads. The data contain about 95,000 distinct CDR3 sequences, 3.5% of them seen just once; the ten biggest clones take up 5% to 6.5%. Sequencing was performed on PBMCs. Receptors originate from a woman aged 18-29 years with multiple sclerosis.

This clonotype was seen repeatedly, ten times or more. The genes are TRBV5-1 and TRBJ1-1; 7 positions match TRBD1. Trimming took 4 bases from V and 0 from J; bases not matched to a gene: 6. There are 15 residues in the CDR3. From germline, CDR1 is SGHRS and CDR2 YFSETQ. Written as DNA, the CDR3 is TGCGCCAGCAGCCCATGGACAGGTATGAACACTGAAGCTTTCTTT. Translated: CASSPWTGMNTEAFF.

DNA for the CDR3: TGTGCCAGCAGCGAGACAGGGGGCTCTGGGGCCAACGTCCTGACTTTC. It is translated as CASSETGGSGANVLTF. The rearrangement links TRBV12-3 or TRBV12-4 to TRBJ2-6, with TRBD1 matching 9 bases. This CDR3 spans 16 amino acids. The J segment lost 0 bases and the V segment lost 6 bases, leaving 3 bases of the junction unmatched.

This clonotype has a count of ten or more. J is TRBJ1-1 and V is TRBV20-1; D gene unclear. The CDR3 contains 14 residues. Germline CDR1 and CDR2: DFQATT and SNEGSKA (reference sequence). V lost 4 bases and J 1 base, leaving 13 bases between the germline ends. CDR3 sequence (DNA): TGCAGTGCTAAAACTACAGCGTCGAACACTGAAGCTTTCTTT. Translated: CSAKTTASNTEAFF.

This clonotype has just a few counts. A read error is possible here, since a much larger clone lies one base away. The chain uses TRBV5-1 and TRBJ1-5; D gene uncertain. The CDR3 loop spans 13 amino acids. CDR1 SGHRS and CDR2 YFSETQ come from the germline V gene. This chain's CDR3 is CASSLNGDQPQNF. The CDR3 DNA reads as TGCGCCAGCAGCTTGAACGGGGATCAGCCCCAGAATTTT.

This clonotype was detected many times. The chain links TRBV6-6 to TRBJ1-1, with 9 bases aligning to TRBD1. CDR1 is MNHNY and CDR2 is SVGAGI in the germline V gene (reference sequence). The V and J ends lost 6 bases and 4 bases, in that order; junction bases with no gene match: 9. This CDR3 region has 15 residues. CDR3 amino acids: CASRKQGAGGTEAFF. The CDR3 bases are TGTGCCAGCAGAAAACAGGGGGCGGGCGGCACTGAAGCTTTCTTT.

In its sample, this clonotype was seen many times. The V gene is TRBV29-1, the J gene TRBJ1-1; possibly TRBD1 for D (6 bases). V shed 7 bases and J shed 5 bases, with 20 bases lying between them. Per the germline V gene, CDR1 is SQVTM and CDR2 is ANQGSEA. This CDR3 has 14 amino acids. The CDR3, as DNA: TGCAGCGCAGCTCGGGACACCCAGTGGACTGAAGCTTTCTTT. This translates into CSAARDTQWTEAFF.

This clonotype was seen repeatedly, ten times or more. This chain joins TRBV2 and TRBJ2-1, with D perhaps matching TRBD1 (5 bases). This CDR3 spans 14 amino acids. V was clipped by 6 bases and J by 7 bases, with 16 bases between them. Germline loops: CDR1 SNHLY, CDR2 FYNNEI. Here the CDR3 DNA reads TGTGCCAGCAGCAGGGTGCCAAACCTGAATGAGCAGTTCTTC. Residues: CASSRVPNLNEQFF. The variable domain in full, with the rest retrieved from reference TRBV2 and TRBJ2-1, is EPEVTQTPSHQVTQMGQEVILRCVPISNHLYFYWYRQILGQKVEFLVSFYNNEISEKSEIFDDQFSVERPDGSNFTLKIRSTKLEDSAMYFCASSRVPNLNEQFFGPGTRLTVL.

This clonotype appeared many times. This chain links TRBV7-3 with TRBJ2-1; 11 bases fit TRBD2. The V and J ends lost 9 bases and 13 bases, in that order; junction bases with no gene match: 11. The CDR3 spans 13 residues. In germline, CDR1 is SGHTA, CDR2 FQGTGA. The CDR3 DNA follows: TGTGCCAGGTCGGTAGCGGGAGGGCCAGGTCAGTTCTTC. Residues: CARSVAGGPGQFF.

This clonotype was seen ten or more times. The chain joins TRBV6-1 to TRBJ1-3; 9 positions agree with TRBD1. CDR1 is MNHNS, CDR2 SASEGT, per germline. V lost 8 bases and J lost 4; bases outside the gene matches: 6. The CDR3 consists of 14 residues. Written as DNA, the CDR3 is TGTGCCAGCCTTCGGACAGGGGACGGAAACACCATATATTTT. It yields the protein CASLRTGDGNTIYF.

The chain joins TRBV6-1 to TRBJ1-1, with a possible D match to TRBD1 (6 bases). CDR3 length equals 12 residues. Per germline, CDR1 MNHNS and CDR2 SASEGT. The V end lost 6 bases, the J end lost 6 bases, and 11 bases lay between the germline ends. The CDR3 DNA sequence: TGTGCCAGCAGCGCGAGGGGGGCTGAAGCTTTCTTT. Translated: CASSARGAEAFF.

This clonotype was counted ten times or more. The J gene is TRBJ1-3, the V gene TRBV5-1; weak D call: TRBD1 (6 bases). CDR3 length equals 14 residues. The V gene's germline CDR1 is SGHRS and CDR2 YFSETQ. The V end lost 0 bases, the J end lost 2 bases, and 6 bases lay between the germline ends. The CDR3 sequence is CASSLGQAGNTIYF. The CDR3 bases are TGCGCCAGCAGCTTGGGACAGGCTGGAAACACCATATATTTT. Complete variable domain (other parts from reference TRBV5-1 and TRBJ1-3): KAGVTQTPRYLIKTRGQQVTLSCSPISGHRSVSWYQQTPGQGLQFLFEYFSETQRNKGNFPGRFSGRQFSNSRSEMNVSTLELGDSALYLCASSLGQAGNTIYFGEGSWLTVV.

This clonotype has a count of ten or more. This chain joins TRBV15 and TRBJ2-5, with 9 bases lining up with TRBD1. The CDR3 has 15 amino acids. J gave up 3 bases and V 5 bases, and 7 bases lay outside the gene matches. Germline assignment: CDR1 LNHNV and CDR2 YYDKDF (reference sequence). The CDR3 region has the DNA TGTGCCACCAGCGTACCGGGACAGGGCAAAGAGACCCAGTACTTC. Encoded protein: CATSVPGQGKETQYF.

This clonotype was seen repeatedly, ten times or more. The V and J genes are TRBV2 and TRBJ1-6, with TRBD1 as a possible D gene (5 bases). The germline gives CDR1 SNHLY, CDR2 FYNNEI. Trimming took 8 bases from V and 6 from J, leaving 17 bases between them. The CDR3 spans 15 residues. DNA of the CDR3: TGTGCCAGCGGGAACCGGGACCAGCTTAATTCACCCCTCCACTTT. As protein: CASGNRDQLNSPLHF.

This clonotype has a count of ten or more. The chain links TRBV28 to TRBJ2-7; D call uncertain. Germline assignment: CDR1 MDHEN and CDR2 SYDVKM. CDR3 length: 10 residues. The ends were cut back, 5 bases at V and 6 bases at J, with 5 bases in the middle. The CDR3 region is CASSLSEQYF. The CDR3 bases are TGTGCCAGCAGTCTCTCCGAGCAGTACTTC. The entire variable domain, with the rest obtained from reference TRBV28 and TRBJ2-7, is as follows: DVKVTQSSRYLVKRTGEKVFLECVQDMDHENMFWYRQDPGLGLRLIYFSYDVKMKEKGDIPEGYSVSREKKERFSLILESASTNQTSMYLCASSLSEQYFGPGTRLTVT.

This clonotype was counted at least ten times. The chain uses TRBV5-1 and TRBJ1-6; TRBD1 might be the D (6 bases). CDR1 is SGHRS and CDR2 is YFSETQ in the germline V gene. This CDR3 spans 20 amino acids. V was clipped by 3 bases and J by 6 bases, with 28 bases between them. CDR3 region: CASSSTPGGIWTAFNSPLHF. CDR3 nucleotides: TGCGCCAGCAGCTCGACACCTGGAGGGATTTGGACAGCCTTTAATTCACCCCTCCACTTT. The full variable domain, rest sourced from reference TRBV5-1 and TRBJ1-6, is KAGVTQTPRYLIKTRGQQVTLSCSPISGHRSVSWYQQTPGQGLQFLFEYFSETQRNKGNFPGRFSGRQFSNSRSEMNVSTLELGDSALYLCASSSTPGGIWTAFNSPLHFGNGTRLTVT.

About this clonotype: Possible read error: a much larger clone is one base away. The J gene is TRBJ2-1, the V gene TRBV20-1, with 8 bases fitting TRBD2. CDR3 length: 12 residues. Germline CDR1 is DFQATT and CDR2 is SNEGSKA (reference sequence). The CDR3: CGARSGRDEQFF. The CDR3 region has the DNA TGCGGTGCTAGAAGCGGGAGAGATGAGCAGTTCTTC.

This clonotype was seen many times. The rearrangement uses TRBV4-2 and TRBJ2-1; D gene unclear. Germline V gives CDR1 LGHNA, CDR2 YNFKEQ. The V end was cut by 0 bases, the J end by 0 bases, with 6 bases between. The CDR3 runs 15 residues. CDR3 sequence: CASSQEMSSYNEQFF. In DNA, the CDR3 is TGTGCCAGCAGCCAAGAGATGAGCTCCTACAATGAGCAGTTCTTC.

The rearrangement uses TRBV7-6 and TRBJ1-4; the D is unclear. Trimming took 1 base from V and 5 from J, leaving 2 bases between them. Germline V gives CDR1 SGHVS, CDR2 FNYEAQ. The CDR3 sequence is 12 residues long. CDR3 DNA: TGTGCCAGCAGCTTAGGAAATGAAAAACTGTTTTTT. Translating gives CASSLGNEKLFF. Filled out from reference TRBV7-6 and TRBJ1-4, the complete variable domain reads GAGVSQSPRYKVTKRGQDVALRCDPISGHVSLYWYRQALGQGPEFLTYFNYEAQQDKSGLPNDRFSAERPEGSISTLTIQRTEQRDSAMYRCASSLGNEKLFFGSGTQLSVL.

In its sample, this clonotype was seen many times. This chain joins TRBV4-3 and TRBJ2-7; 9 nucleotides match TRBD1. There are 18 residues in the CDR3. V was clipped by 0 bases and J by 2 bases; unmatched bases: 11. Germline V lookup: CDR1 LGHNA, CDR2 YSLEER. CDR3: CASSQEPRRRDRAYEQYF. The CDR3 nucleotides read TGCGCCAGCAGCCAAGAACCGAGACGCCGGGACAGGGCCTACGAGCAGTACTTC.

The sample holds many counts of this clonotype. The chain carries TRBV7-2 and TRBJ2-3; 9 bases are shared with TRBD1. Trimming removed 5 bases from V and 4 bases from J; junction bases left unmatched: 10. The CDR3 has 16 residues. The germline CDR1 and CDR2 sequences are SGHTA and FQGNSA. The CDR3 DNA reads as TGTGCCAGCAGCCCATCCGGGACAGGGAGGGCAGATACGCAGTATTTT. Translation: CASSPSGTGRADTQYF.

There are many counts of this clonotype. The V gene is TRBV3-1, the J gene TRBJ1-1; 7 positions match TRBD1. The CDR3 spans 14 residues. The junction had 4 bases not matched to a gene; V was cut back by 5 bases and J by 1 base. Germline V gene lookup returns CDR1 LGHDT and CDR2 YNNKEL (reference sequence). CDR3 nucleotide sequence: TGTGCCAGCAGCACGCGGACAGGGAACACTGAAGCTTTCTTT. It yields the protein CASSTRTGNTEAFF.